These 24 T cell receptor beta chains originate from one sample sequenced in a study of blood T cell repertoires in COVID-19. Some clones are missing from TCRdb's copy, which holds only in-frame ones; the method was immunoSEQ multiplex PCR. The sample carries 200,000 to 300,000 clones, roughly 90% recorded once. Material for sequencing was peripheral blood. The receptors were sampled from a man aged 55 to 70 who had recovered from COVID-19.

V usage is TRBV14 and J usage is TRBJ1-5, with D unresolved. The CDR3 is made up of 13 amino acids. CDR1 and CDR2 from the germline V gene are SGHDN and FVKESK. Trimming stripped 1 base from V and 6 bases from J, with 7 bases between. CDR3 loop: CASSQGLTQPQHF. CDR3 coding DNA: TGTGCCAGCAGCCAAGGGCTCACTCAGCCCCAGCATTTT.

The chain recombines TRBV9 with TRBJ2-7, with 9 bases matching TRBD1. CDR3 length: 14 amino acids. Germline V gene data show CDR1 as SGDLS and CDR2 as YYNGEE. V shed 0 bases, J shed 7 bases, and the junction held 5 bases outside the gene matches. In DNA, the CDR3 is TGTGCCAGCAGCGTAGAACAGGGGGCTGGGGAGCAGTACTTC. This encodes CASSVEQGAGEQYF.

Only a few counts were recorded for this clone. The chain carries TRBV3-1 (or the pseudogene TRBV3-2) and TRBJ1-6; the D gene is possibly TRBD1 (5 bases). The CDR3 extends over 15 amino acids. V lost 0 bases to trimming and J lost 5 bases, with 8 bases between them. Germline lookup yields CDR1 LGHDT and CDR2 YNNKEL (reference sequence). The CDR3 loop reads CASSQDHRNNSPLHF. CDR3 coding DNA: TGTGCCAGCAGCCAAGATCACAGGAATAATTCACCCCTCCACTTT.

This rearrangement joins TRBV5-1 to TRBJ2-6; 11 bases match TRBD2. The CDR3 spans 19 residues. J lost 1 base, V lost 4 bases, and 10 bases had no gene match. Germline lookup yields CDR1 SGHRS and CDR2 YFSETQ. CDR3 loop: CASSRQLAGVTSGANVLTF. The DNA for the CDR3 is TGCGCCAGCAGCCGTCAACTAGCGGGGGTGACGTCTGGGGCCAACGTCCTGACTTTC.

The CDR3 DNA sequence: TGTGCCAGCAGCTTTGGGACAGGGTCTGGAAACACCATATATTTT. Residues: CASSFGTGSGNTIYF. The chain combines TRBV11-3 with TRBJ1-3; 9 bases match TRBD1. This CDR3 spans 15 amino acids. Germline lookup yields CDR1 SGHNT and CDR2 YENEEA. J lost 1 base, V lost 3 bases, and 1 base had no gene match.

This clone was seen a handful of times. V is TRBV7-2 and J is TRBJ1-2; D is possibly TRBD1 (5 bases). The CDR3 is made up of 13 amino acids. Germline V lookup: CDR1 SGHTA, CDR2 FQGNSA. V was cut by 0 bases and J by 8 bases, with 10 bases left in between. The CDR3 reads CASSLAQGGGYTF. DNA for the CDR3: TGTGCCAGCAGCTTAGCGCAGGGTGGGGGCTACACCTTC.

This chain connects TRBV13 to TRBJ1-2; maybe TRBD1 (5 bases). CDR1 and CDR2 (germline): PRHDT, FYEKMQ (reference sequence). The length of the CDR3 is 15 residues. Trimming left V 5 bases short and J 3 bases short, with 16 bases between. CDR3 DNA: TGTGCCAGCAGCCCGTCTAGAGGGACTGACTATGGCTACACCTTC. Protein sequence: CASSPSRGTDYGYTF.

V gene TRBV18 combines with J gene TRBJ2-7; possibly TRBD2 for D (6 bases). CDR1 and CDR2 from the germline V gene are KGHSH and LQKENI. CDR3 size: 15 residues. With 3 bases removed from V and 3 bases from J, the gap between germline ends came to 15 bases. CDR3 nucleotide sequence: TGTGCCAGCTCACCCCCCGGGGGTAGCGGCTACGAGCAGTACTTC. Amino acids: CASSPPGGSGYEQYF.

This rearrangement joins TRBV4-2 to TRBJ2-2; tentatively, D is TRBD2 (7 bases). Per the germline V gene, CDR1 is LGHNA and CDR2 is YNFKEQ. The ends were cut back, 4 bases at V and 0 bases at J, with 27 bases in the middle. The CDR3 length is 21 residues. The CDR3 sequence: CASSPKGGRAGVRANTGELFF. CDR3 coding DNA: TGTGCCAGCAGCCCCAAGGGGGGCAGGGCGGGAGTCCGGGCGAACACCGGGGAGCTGTTTTTT.

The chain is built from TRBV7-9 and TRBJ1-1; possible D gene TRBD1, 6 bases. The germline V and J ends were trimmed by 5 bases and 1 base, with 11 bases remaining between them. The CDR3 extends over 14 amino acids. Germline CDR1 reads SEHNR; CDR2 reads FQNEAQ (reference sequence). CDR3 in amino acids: CASSKQGRNTEAFF. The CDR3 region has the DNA TGTGCCAGCAGCAAACAGGGACGGAACACTGAAGCTTTCTTT.

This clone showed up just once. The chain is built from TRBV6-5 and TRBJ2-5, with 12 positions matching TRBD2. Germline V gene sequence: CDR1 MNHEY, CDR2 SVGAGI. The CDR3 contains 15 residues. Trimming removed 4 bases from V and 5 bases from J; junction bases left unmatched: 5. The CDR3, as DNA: TGTGCCAGCAGTTCTAGCGGGGGGGCCGCGGAGACCCAGTACTTC. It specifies CASSSSGGAAETQYF.

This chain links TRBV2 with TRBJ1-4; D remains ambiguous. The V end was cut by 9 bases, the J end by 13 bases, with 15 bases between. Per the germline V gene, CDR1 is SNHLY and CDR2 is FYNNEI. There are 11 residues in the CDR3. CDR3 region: CASHTKRGLFF. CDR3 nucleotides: TGTGCCAGTCACACGAAACGCGGACTGTTTTTT. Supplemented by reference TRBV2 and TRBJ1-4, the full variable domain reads EPEVTQTPSHQVTQMGQEVILRCVPISNHLYFYWYRQILGQKVEFLVSFYNNEISEKSEIFDDQFSVERPDGSNFTLKIRSTKLEDSAMYFCASHTKRGLFFGSGTQLSVL.

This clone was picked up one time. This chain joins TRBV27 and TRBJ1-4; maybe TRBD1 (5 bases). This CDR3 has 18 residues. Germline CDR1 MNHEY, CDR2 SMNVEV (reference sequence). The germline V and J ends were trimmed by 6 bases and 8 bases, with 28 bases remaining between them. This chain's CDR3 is CASSPQPWDSRAVEKLFF. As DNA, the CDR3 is TGTGCCAGCAGCCCGCAGCCTTGGGACTCCCGGGCAGTAGAAAAACTGTTTTTT. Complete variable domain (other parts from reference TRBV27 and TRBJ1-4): EAQVTQNPRYLITVTGKKLTVTCSQNMNHEYMSWYRQDPGLGLRQIYYSMNVEVTDKGDVPEGYKVSRKEKRNFPLILESPSPNQTSLYFCASSPQPWDSRAVEKLFFGSGTQLSVL.

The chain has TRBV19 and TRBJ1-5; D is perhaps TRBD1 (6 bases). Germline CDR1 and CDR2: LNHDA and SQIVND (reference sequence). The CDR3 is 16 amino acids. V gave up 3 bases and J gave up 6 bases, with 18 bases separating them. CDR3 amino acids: CASSIRGEGFGQPQHF. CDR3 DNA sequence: TGTGCCAGTAGTATTAGGGGGGAGGGCTTCGGTCAGCCCCAGCATTTT.

CDR3: CASSLGDRGQTEAFF. CDR3 coding DNA: TGTGCCAGCAGCTTAGGGGACAGGGGGCAGACTGAAGCTTTCTTT. The rearrangement uses TRBV7-9 and TRBJ1-1, with 12 bases that match TRBD1. Trimming cost V 1 base and J 5 bases; bases outside gene matches: 2. Germline V lookup: CDR1 SEHNR, CDR2 FQNEAQ (reference sequence). The CDR3 consists of 15 residues. Combining the CDR3 with reference TRBV7-9 and TRBJ1-1 gives the whole variable domain DTGVSQNPRHKITKRGQNVTFRCDPISEHNRLYWYRQTLGQGPEFLTYFQNEAQLEKSRLLSDRFSAERPKGSFSTLEIQRTEQGDSAMYLCASSLGDRGQTEAFFGQGTRLTVV.

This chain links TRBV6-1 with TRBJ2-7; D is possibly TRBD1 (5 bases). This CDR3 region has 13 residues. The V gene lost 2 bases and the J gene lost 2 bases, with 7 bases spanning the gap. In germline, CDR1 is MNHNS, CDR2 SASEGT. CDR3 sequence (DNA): TGTGCCAGCAGTGAACAGGGCCCCTACGAGCAGTACTTC. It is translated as CASSEQGPYEQYF.

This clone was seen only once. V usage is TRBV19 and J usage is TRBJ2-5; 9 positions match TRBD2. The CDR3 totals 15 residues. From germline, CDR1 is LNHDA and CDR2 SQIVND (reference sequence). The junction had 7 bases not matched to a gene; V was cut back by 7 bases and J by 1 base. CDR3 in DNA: TGTGCCAGTAAGAGTAGCGGGGGACCCCAAGAGACCCAGTACTTC. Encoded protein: CASKSSGGPQETQYF.

The CDR3 DNA reads TGTGCCAGCAGCTTAATTGTGGGGCCTAATTCACCCCTCCACTTT. Its translation: CASSLIVGPNSPLHF. The rearrangement joins TRBV11-2 to TRBJ1-6; D is perhaps TRBD1 (5 bases). The CDR3 runs 15 residues. Germline V lookup: CDR1 SGHAT, CDR2 FQNNGV. Trimming took off 2 bases at V and 6 bases at J, with 11 bases between the two ends.

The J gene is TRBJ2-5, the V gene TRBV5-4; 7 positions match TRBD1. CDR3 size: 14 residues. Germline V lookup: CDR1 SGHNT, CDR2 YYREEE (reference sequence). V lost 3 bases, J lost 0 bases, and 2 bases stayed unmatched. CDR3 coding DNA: TGTGCCAGCAGCTCCGGGACAGACCAAGAGACCCAGTACTTC. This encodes CASSSGTDQETQYF.

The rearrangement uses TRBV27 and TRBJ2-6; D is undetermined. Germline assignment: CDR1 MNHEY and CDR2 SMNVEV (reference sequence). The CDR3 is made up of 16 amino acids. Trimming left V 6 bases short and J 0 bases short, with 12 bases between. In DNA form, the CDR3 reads TGTGCCAGCAGCCAGACACCTTTCTCTGGGGCCAACGTCCTGACTTTC. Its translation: CASSQTPFSGANVLTF.

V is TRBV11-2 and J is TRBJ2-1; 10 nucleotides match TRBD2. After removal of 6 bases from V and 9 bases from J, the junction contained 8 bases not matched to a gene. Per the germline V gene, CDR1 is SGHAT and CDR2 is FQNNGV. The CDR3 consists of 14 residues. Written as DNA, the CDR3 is TGTGCCAGCAGGACCGGGACTAGCGTGGTTGAGCAGTTCTTC. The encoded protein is CASRTGTSVVEQFF.

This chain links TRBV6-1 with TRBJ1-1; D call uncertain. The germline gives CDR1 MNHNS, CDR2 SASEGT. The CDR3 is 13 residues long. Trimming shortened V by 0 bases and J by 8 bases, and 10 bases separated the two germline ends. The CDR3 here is CASSEAWAAEAFF. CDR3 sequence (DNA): TGTGCCAGCAGTGAAGCGTGGGCAGCCGAAGCTTTCTTT.

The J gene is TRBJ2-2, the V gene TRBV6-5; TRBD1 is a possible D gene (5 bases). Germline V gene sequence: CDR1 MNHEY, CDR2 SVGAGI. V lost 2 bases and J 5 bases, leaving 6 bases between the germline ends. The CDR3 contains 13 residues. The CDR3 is CASSYRGTGELFF. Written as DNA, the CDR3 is TGTGCCAGCAGTTACAGGGGAACCGGGGAGCTGTTTTTT.

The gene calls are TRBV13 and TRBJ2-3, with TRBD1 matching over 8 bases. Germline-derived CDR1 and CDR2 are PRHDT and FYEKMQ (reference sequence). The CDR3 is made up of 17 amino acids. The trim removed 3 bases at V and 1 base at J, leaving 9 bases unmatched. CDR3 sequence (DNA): TGTGCCAGCAGCTTGTCCGGACAGGGAAGGGGCACAGATACGCAGTATTTT. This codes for CASSLSGQGRGTDTQYF.